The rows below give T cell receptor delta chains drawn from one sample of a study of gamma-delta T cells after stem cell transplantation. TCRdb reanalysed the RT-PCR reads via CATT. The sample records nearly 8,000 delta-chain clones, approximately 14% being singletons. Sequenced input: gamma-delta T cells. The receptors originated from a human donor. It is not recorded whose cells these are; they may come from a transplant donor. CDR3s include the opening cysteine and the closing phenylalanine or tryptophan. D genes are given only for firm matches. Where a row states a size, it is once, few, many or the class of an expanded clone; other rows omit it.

CDR3 protein: CALGGTKNWGIHNTDKLIF; CDR3 DNA: TGTGCTCTTGGGGGCACCAAAAACTGGGGGATACACAACACCGATAAACTCATCTTT; clone size: many; D gene: TRDD3; V gene: TRDV1; J gene: TRDJ1
CDR3 protein: CALGDQNPSYRSPYCGSDKLIF; CDR3 DNA: TGTGCTCTTGGGGATCAAAATCCTTCCTACAGGAGCCCGTACTGTGGTTCCGATAAACTCATCTTT; clone size: few; D gene: TRDD2; V gene: TRDV1; J gene: TRDJ1
CDR3 protein: CALGVPPFGRAYRLGVLYTDKLIF; CDR3 DNA: TGTGCTCTTGGGGTCCCCCCTTTTGGGCGCGCGTATAGACTGGGGGTCCTGTACACCGATAAACTCATCTTT; clone size: few; D gene: TRDD3; V gene: TRDV1; J gene: TRDJ1
CDR3 protein: CASRFLPFTGGRYTDKLIF; CDR3 DNA: TGTGCCTCAAGGTTCCTGCCGTTTACTGGGGGTCGCTACACCGATAAACTCATCTTT; clone size: medium-sized; D gene: TRDD3; V gene: TRDV3; J gene: TRDJ1
CDR3 protein: CALGELSDLLRTRGPRPYTDKLIF; CDR3 DNA: TGTGCTCTTGGGGAACTATCTGACCTCCTACGAACCCGGGGGCCTCGCCCTTACACCGATAAACTCATCTTT; clone size: few; D gene: .; V gene: TRDV1; J gene: TRDJ1
CDR3 protein: CALGELLTRVNPPLYTDKLIF; CDR3 DNA: TGTGCTCTTGGGGAACTGTTAACGCGGGTAAACCCCCCTCTTTACACCGATAAACTCATCTTT; clone size: few; D gene: .; V gene: TRDV1; J gene: TRDJ1
CDR3 protein: CALGEYAGGADKLIF; CDR3 DNA: TGTGCTCTTGGGGAATACGCGGGGGGCGCCGATAAACTCATCTTT; clone size: medium-sized; D gene: .; V gene: TRDV1; J gene: TRDJ1
CDR3 protein: CALGDQALPSSGGSGRADKLIF; CDR3 DNA: TGTGCTCTTGGGGATCAGGCCCTTCCTTCATCTGGGGGCTCAGGGAGGGCCGATAAACTCATCTTT; clone size: once; D gene: .; V gene: TRDV1; J gene: TRDJ1
CDR3 protein: CALGVTGSPYTDKLIF; CDR3 DNA: TGTGCTCTTGGGGTCACCGGTTCCCCGTACACCGATAAACTCATCTTT; clone size: medium-sized; D gene: .; V gene: TRDV1; J gene: TRDJ1
CDR3 protein: CACDTFEELGASSWDTRQMFF; CDR3 DNA: TGTGCCTGTGACACCTTCGAAGAGCTGGGGGCCAGCTCCTGGGACACCCGACAGATGTTTTTC; clone size: few; D gene: TRDD3; V gene: TRDV2; J gene: TRDJ3
CDR3 protein: CALGKSHRPNWGISSADKLIF; CDR3 DNA: TGTGCTCTTGGGAAAAGCCACCGCCCTAACTGGGGGATATCGTCTGCCGATAAACTCATCTTT; clone size: few; D gene: TRDD3; V gene: TRDV1; J gene: TRDJ1
CDR3 protein: CACDTEGTYWPYTDKLIF; CDR3 DNA: TGTGCCTGTGACACCGAGGGCACGTACTGGCCGTACACCGATAAACTCATCTTT; clone size: .; D gene: .; V gene: TRDV2; J gene: TRDJ1
CDR3 protein: CAFVPFALENTDKLIF; CDR3 DNA: TGTGCCTTCGTACCCTTCGCCTTGGAGAACACCGATAAACTCATCTTT; clone size: .; D gene: .; V gene: TRDV3; J gene: TRDJ1
CDR3 protein: CALGEDWGPVLGDQRDKLIF; CDR3 DNA: TGTGCTCTTGGGGAAGATTGGGGACCCGTACTGGGGGATCAACGCGATAAACTCATCTTT; clone size: many; D gene: TRDD3; V gene: TRDV1; J gene: TRDJ1
CDR3 protein: CAFRRLFGNWGKITDKLIF; CDR3 DNA: TGTGCCTTCCGACGCCTCTTTGGGAACTGGGGGAAAATAACCGATAAACTCATCTTT; clone size: few; D gene: TRDD3; V gene: TRDV3; J gene: TRDJ1
CDR3 protein: CAAAPPGGYWAADKLIF; CDR3 DNA: TGTGCAGCCGCTCCCCCTGGGGGATACTGGGCGGCCGATAAACTCATCTTT; clone size: .; D gene: TRDD3; V gene: TRAV29/DV5; J gene: TRDJ1
CDR3 protein: CASVIRGRSWDTRQMFF; CDR3 DNA: TGTGCCTCCGTTATCCGGGGCCGCTCCTGGGACACCCGACAGATGTTTTTC; clone size: few; D gene: .; V gene: TRDV3; J gene: TRDJ3
CDR3 protein: CALGESTLGDTLKADKLIF; CDR3 DNA: TGTGCTCTTGGGGAATCCACACTGGGGGATACTTTGAAGGCCGATAAACTCATCTTT; clone size: few; D gene: TRDD3; V gene: TRDV1; J gene: TRDJ1
CDR3 protein: CAAKTSSTGGYEDGSWDTRQMFF; CDR3 DNA: TGTGCAGCCAAGACCTCCTCTACTGGGGGATACGAAGACGGCTCCTGGGACACCCGACAGATGTTTTTC; clone size: .; D gene: TRDD3; V gene: TRAV29/DV5; J gene: TRDJ3
CDR3 protein: CACDPLRRRSWDTRQMFF; CDR3 DNA: TGTGCCTGTGACCCTCTAAGGAGGCGCTCCTGGGACACCCGACAGATGTTTTTC; clone size: many; D gene: .; V gene: TRDV2; J gene: TRDJ3
CDR3 protein: CALGELGEALTAQLFF; CDR3 DNA: TGTGCTCTTGGGGAACTGGGGGAAGCTTTGACAGCACAACTCTTCTTT; clone size: .; D gene: .; V gene: TRDV1; J gene: TRDJ2
CDR3 protein: CALGELLLHRGDTPGPTDKLIF; CDR3 DNA: TGTGCTCTTGGGGAACTGCTCCTACATCGGGGAGATACCCCTGGGCCCACCGATAAACTCATCTTT; clone size: medium-sized; D gene: .; V gene: TRDV1; J gene: TRDJ1
CDR3 protein: CALGASINASWQPNWGIRTDKLIF; CDR3 DNA: TGTGCTCTTGGGGCAAGTATTAACGCCTCCTGGCAGCCCAACTGGGGGATACGCACTGATAAACTCATCTTT; clone size: .; D gene: TRDD3; V gene: TRDV1; J gene: TRDJ1
CDR3 protein: CACDTYWGISSWDTRQMFF; CDR3 DNA: TGTGCCTGTGACACGTACTGGGGGATAAGCTCCTGGGACACCCGACAGATGTTTTTC; clone size: .; D gene: TRDD3; V gene: TRDV2; J gene: TRDJ3
CDR3 protein: CALGELPYRRLGDNSDKLIF; CDR3 DNA: TGTGCTCTTGGGGAACTTCCCTACAGAAGACTGGGGGATAACTCCGATAAACTCATCTTT; clone size: medium-sized; D gene: TRDD3; V gene: TRDV1; J gene: TRDJ1
CDR3 protein: CALGEPLSYWGIEGTDKLIF; CDR3 DNA: TGTGCTCTTGGGGAACCGCTTTCCTACTGGGGGATAGAGGGAACCGATAAACTCATCTTT; clone size: few; D gene: TRDD3; V gene: TRDV1; J gene: TRDJ1
CDR3 protein: CALGETVLREAFPLYWGGVTYKLIF; CDR3 DNA: TGTGCTCTTGGGGAGACGGTTTTAAGAGAGGCCTTCCCTCTTTACTGGGGAGGGGTTACCTATAAACTCATCTTT; clone size: .; D gene: .; V gene: TRDV1; J gene: TRDJ1
CDR3 protein: CALGEPLFEPTGGCADKLIF; CDR3 DNA: TGTGCTCTTGGGGAACCCCTGTTTGAGCCCACTGGGGGATGTGCCGATAAACTCATCTTT; clone size: .; D gene: TRDD3; V gene: TRDV1; J gene: TRDJ1
CDR3 protein: CACDTGGHRRRQMFF; CDR3 DNA: TGTGCCTGTGACACCGGAGGCCACCGACGTCGACAGATGTTTTTC; clone size: medium-sized; D gene: .; V gene: TRDV2; J gene: TRDJ3
CDR3 protein: CACANSSYPLRFDKLIF; CDR3 DNA: TGTGCCTGTGCTAATTCTTCCTACCCTCTACGGTTCGATAAACTCATCTTT; clone size: medium-sized; D gene: TRDD2; V gene: TRDV2; J gene: TRDJ1
CDR3 protein: CALGEFRVGYLGDTKVPDKLIF; CDR3 DNA: TGTGCTCTTGGGGAATTTAGAGTCGGATACCTGGGGGATACCAAGGTCCCCGATAAACTCATCTTT; clone size: .; D gene: TRDD3; V gene: TRDV1; J gene: TRDJ1
CDR3 protein: CALGRTSGSITGGYADADKLIF; CDR3 DNA: TGTGCTCTTGGTCGAACTTCGGGGTCTATTACTGGGGGATACGCGGATGCCGATAAACTCATCTTT; clone size: .; D gene: TRDD3; V gene: TRDV1; J gene: TRDJ1
CDR3 protein: CALGDSTLFTGGWGTDKLIF; CDR3 DNA: TGTGCTCTTGGGGATTCGACTCTTTTTACTGGGGGATGGGGGACCGATAAACTCATCTTT; clone size: .; D gene: TRDD3; V gene: TRDV1; J gene: TRDJ1
CDR3 protein: CACDTAGKSSWDTRQMFF; CDR3 DNA: TGTGCCTGTGACACCGCTGGGAAAAGCTCCTGGGACACCCGACAGATGTTTTTC; clone size: .; D gene: .; V gene: TRDV2; J gene: TRDJ3
CDR3 protein: CACDTGRWGSRKLIF; CDR3 DNA: TGTGCCTGTGACACCGGTCGCTGGGGTTCGAGAAAACTCATCTTT; clone size: many; D gene: .; V gene: TRDV2; J gene: TRDJ1
CDR3 protein: CACDWGIPSSWDTRQMFF; CDR3 DNA: TGTGCCTGTGACTGGGGGATACCGAGCTCCTGGGACACCCGACAGATGTTTTTC; clone size: medium-sized; D gene: TRDD3; V gene: TRDV2; J gene: TRDJ3
CDR3 protein: CALGEREGLYATLGDTMGLLDKLIF; CDR3 DNA: TGTGCTCTTGGGGAACGAGAGGGGCTCTACGCGACACTGGGGGATACCATGGGGCTTCTCGATAAACTCATCTTT; clone size: few; D gene: TRDD3; V gene: TRDV1; J gene: TRDJ1
CDR3 protein: CALARAFGRAGGLSWDTRQMFF; CDR3 DNA: TGTGCCTTAGCGAGGGCCTTCGGGCGAGCTGGGGGCCTCTCCTGGGACACCCGACAGATGTTTTTC; clone size: once; D gene: TRDD3; V gene: TRDV3; J gene: TRDJ3
CDR3 protein: CAAQRHTPTPGGYVPPYTDKLIF; CDR3 DNA: TGTGCAGCGCAAAGACATACTCCGACACCTGGGGGATACGTCCCCCCGTACACCGATAAACTCATCTTT; clone size: .; D gene: TRDD3; V gene: TRAV29/DV5; J gene: TRDJ1
CDR3 protein: CAFRIPTSRTGGYFNTDKLIF; CDR3 DNA: TGTGCCTTTAGAATTCCTACGTCCCGTACTGGGGGATACTTCAACACCGATAAACTCATCTTT; clone size: .; D gene: TRDD3; V gene: TRDV3; J gene: TRDJ1
CDR3 protein: CALGEQTLLGDSTDKLIF; CDR3 DNA: TGTGCTCTTGGGGAACAGACGCTACTGGGGGATAGCACCGATAAACTCATCTTT; clone size: few; D gene: TRDD3; V gene: TRDV1; J gene: TRDJ1
CDR3 protein: CALGELLGWGAPDKLIF; CDR3 DNA: TGTGCTCTTGGGGAGCTCCTAGGCTGGGGGGCCCCCGATAAACTCATCTTT; clone size: .; D gene: TRDD3; V gene: TRDV1; J gene: TRDJ1
CDR3 protein: CALGLYGLLLGDRVTDKLIF; CDR3 DNA: TGTGCTCTTGGGCTGTACGGGCTCCTACTGGGGGATAGAGTGACCGATAAACTCATCTTT; clone size: once; D gene: TRDD3; V gene: TRDV1; J gene: TRDJ1
CDR3 protein: CALGDLILGDTRSFTDKLIF; CDR3 DNA: TGTGCTCTTGGGGATCTAATTCTGGGGGATACACGGTCGTTCACCGATAAACTCATCTTT; clone size: .; D gene: TRDD3; V gene: TRDV1; J gene: TRDJ1
CDR3 protein: CALGEMLSTQGAGGPPANTDKLIF; CDR3 DNA: TGTGCTCTTGGGGAAATGCTGTCTACGCAGGGTGCTGGGGGGCCCCCAGCTAACACCGATAAACTCATCTTT; clone size: few; D gene: TRDD3; V gene: TRDV1; J gene: TRDJ1
CDR3 protein: CALGPLRLSVTEVDKLIF; CDR3 DNA: TGTGCTCTTGGGCCCTTGAGGCTGAGTGTTACTGAGGTTGATAAACTCATCTTT; clone size: medium-sized; D gene: .; V gene: TRDV1; J gene: TRDJ1
CDR3 protein: CALGELGQYTDKLIF; CDR3 DNA: TGTGCTCTTGGGGAACTCGGACAGTACACCGATAAACTCATCTTT; clone size: medium-sized; D gene: .; V gene: TRDV1; J gene: TRDJ1
CDR3 protein: CALGEPAFLGGYARTDKLIF; CDR3 DNA: TGTGCTCTTGGGGAACCGGCCTTCCTTGGGGGATACGCGCGTACCGATAAACTCATCTTT; clone size: few; D gene: TRDD3; V gene: TRDV1; J gene: TRDJ1
CDR3 protein: CAFRTRTGDTSDTDKLIF; CDR3 DNA: TGTGCCTTTCGGACACGTACTGGGGATACTTCGGACACCGATAAACTCATCTTT; clone size: medium-sized; D gene: TRDD3; V gene: TRDV3; J gene: TRDJ1
CDR3 protein: CACDTAPLLGAPFSSWDTRQMFF; CDR3 DNA: TGTGCCTGTGACACCGCCCCTTTACTGGGGGCCCCTTTTAGCTCCTGGGACACCCGACAGATGTTTTTC; clone size: medium-sized; D gene: TRDD3; V gene: TRDV2; J gene: TRDJ3
CDR3 protein: CALGVPLQSGESTDKLIF; CDR3 DNA: TGTGCTCTTGGGGTACCTTTACAGTCCGGGGAATCCACCGATAAACTCATCTTT; clone size: .; D gene: .; V gene: TRDV1; J gene: TRDJ1
CDR3 protein: CACDTGVTAQLFF; CDR3 DNA: TGTGCCTGTGACACTGGGGTGACAGCACAACTCTTCTTT; clone size: medium-sized; D gene: .; V gene: TRDV2; J gene: TRDJ2